This TCR beta chain originates from a study of Ad26.COV2.S vaccination and SARS-CoV-2 variants. At the level of the study: This donor came from the COV1001 trial of Ad26.COV2.S. Study-wide points: Comparable non-spike TCR breadth was observed in vaccine and placebo recipients.

The CDR3 consists of 14 residues. The protocol was immunoSEQ multiplex PCR, while the TCRdb copy is restricted to in-frame clones and leaves out a portion. The table has under 550,000 clones, over 75% seen once. The treatment is: around 19 received Ad26.COV2.S at low or high dose, single or two shots; 5 received placebo; per-sample allocation not given. Vaccine and placebo recipients were sampled on day 63 after the first injection. Aged 18-55 years, donor was enrolled in Boston in 2020. Of note for this clone: Its antigen is as yet unknown.

J is TRBJ1-5 and V is TRBV21-1. TRBV21-1 is recorded as a pseudogene. Sample: peripheral blood, taken in a trial of Ad26.COV2.S vaccine versus placebo. The receptor comes from a person aged 18-60 years who received the Ad26.COV2.S COVID-19 vaccine or a placebo. Here the CDR3 reads CASSKEGLGQPQHF. DNA of the CDR3: TGTGCCAGCAGCAAAGAAGGGCTCGGTCAGCCCCAGCATTTT.